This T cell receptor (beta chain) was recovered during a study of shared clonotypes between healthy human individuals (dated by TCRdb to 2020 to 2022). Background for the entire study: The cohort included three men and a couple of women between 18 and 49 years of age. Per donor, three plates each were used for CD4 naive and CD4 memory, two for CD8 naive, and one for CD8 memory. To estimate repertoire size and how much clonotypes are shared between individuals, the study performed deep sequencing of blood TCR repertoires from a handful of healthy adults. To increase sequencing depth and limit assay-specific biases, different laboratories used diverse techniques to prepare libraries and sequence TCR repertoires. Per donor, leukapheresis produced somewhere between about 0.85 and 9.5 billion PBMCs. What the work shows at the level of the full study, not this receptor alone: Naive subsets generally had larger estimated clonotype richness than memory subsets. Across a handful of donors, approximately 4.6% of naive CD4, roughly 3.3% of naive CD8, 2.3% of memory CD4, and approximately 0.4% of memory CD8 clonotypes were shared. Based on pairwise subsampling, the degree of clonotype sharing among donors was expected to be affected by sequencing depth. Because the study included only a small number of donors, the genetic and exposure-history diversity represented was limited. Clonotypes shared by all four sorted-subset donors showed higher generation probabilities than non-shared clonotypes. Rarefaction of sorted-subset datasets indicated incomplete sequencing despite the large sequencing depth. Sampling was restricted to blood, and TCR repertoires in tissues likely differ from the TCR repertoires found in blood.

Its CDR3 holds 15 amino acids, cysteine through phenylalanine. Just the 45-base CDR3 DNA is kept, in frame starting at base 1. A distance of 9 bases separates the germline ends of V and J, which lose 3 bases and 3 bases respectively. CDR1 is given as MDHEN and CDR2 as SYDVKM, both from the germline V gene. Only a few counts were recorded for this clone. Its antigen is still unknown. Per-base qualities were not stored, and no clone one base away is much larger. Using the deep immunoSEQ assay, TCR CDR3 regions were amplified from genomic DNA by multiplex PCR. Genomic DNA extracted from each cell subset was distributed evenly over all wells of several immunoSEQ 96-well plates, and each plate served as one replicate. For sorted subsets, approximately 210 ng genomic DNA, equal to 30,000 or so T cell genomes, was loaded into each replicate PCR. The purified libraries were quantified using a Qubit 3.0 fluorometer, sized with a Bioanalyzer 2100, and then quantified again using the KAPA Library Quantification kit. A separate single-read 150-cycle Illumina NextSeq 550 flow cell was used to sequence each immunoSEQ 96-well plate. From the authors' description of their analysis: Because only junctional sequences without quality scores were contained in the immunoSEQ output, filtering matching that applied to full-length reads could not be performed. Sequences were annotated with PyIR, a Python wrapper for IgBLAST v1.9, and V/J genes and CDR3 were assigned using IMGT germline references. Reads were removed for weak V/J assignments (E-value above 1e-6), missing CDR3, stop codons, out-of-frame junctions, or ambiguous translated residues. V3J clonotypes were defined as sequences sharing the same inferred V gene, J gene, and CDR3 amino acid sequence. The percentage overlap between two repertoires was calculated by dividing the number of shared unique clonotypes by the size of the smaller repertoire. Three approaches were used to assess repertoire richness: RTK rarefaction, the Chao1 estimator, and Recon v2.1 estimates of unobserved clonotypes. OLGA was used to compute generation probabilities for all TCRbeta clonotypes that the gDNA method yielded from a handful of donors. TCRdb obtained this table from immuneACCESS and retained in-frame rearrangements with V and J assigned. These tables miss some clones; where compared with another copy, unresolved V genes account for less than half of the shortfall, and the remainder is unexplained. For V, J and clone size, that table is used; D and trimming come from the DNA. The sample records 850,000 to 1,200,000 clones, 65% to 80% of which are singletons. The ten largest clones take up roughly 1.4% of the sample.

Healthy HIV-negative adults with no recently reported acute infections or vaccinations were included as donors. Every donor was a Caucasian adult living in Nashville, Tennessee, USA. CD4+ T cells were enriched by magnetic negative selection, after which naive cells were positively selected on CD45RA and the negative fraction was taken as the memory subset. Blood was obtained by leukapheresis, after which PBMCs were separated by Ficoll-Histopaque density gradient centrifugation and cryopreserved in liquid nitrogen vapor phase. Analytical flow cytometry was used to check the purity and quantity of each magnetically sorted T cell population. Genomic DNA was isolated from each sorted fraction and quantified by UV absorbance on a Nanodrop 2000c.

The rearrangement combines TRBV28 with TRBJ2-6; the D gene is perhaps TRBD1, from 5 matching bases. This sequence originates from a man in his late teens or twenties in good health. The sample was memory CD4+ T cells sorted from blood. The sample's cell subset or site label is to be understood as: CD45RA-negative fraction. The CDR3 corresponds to CASSLVGLGANVLTF. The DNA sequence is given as TGTGCCAGCAGTTTGGTGGGGCTTGGGGCCAACGTCCTGACTTTC.